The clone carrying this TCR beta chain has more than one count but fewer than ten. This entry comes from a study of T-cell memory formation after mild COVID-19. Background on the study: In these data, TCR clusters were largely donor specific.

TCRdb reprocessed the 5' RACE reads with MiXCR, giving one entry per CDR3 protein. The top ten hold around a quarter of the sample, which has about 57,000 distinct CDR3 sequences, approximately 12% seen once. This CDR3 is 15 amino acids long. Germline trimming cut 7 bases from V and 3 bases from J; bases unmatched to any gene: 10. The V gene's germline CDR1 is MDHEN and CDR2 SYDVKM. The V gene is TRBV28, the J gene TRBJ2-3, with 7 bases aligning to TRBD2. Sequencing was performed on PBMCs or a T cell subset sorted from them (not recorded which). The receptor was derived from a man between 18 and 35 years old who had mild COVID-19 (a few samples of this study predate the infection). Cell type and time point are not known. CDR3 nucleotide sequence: TGTGCCAGCAATGGACTAGATGGGTTTACAGATACGCAGTATTTT. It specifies CASNGLDGFTDTQYF.